Listed here are 29 T cell receptor beta chains from one sample, sequenced in a study of OX40 agonist ivuxolimab in advanced cancers. Produced via immunoSEQ multiplex PCR; TCRdb's table is partial and in-frame only. The repertoire holds 25,000 to 40,000 clones, with about 87% as singletons. This sample comprised CD4+ or CD8+ T cells sorted from blood, obtained in a trial of the OX40 agonist ivuxolimab. These receptors were taken from an adult with an advanced solid tumor such as melanoma, head and neck, liver or kidney cancer.

The rearrangement links TRBV9 to TRBJ2-7; D is perhaps TRBD2 (6 bases). V was clipped by 8 bases and J by 3 bases, with 15 bases between them. Per the germline V gene, CDR1 is SGDLS and CDR2 is YYNGEE. CDR3 length equals 13 residues. Here the CDR3 DNA reads TGTGCCAGTTCGGGAGCGGCTCACTACGAGCAGTACTTC. Translation gives CASSGAAHYEQYF.

The chain combines TRBV7-3 with TRBJ2-1, with 11 bases matching TRBD2. This CDR3 contains 18 residues. Germline loops: CDR1 SGHTA, CDR2 FQGTGA. V shed 4 bases, J shed 4 bases, and the junction held 12 bases outside the gene matches. The CDR3 spells CASSSSSLSGRAYNEQFF. The CDR3 bases are TGTGCCAGCAGCTCCTCCTCCCTTAGCGGGAGGGCATACAATGAGCAGTTCTTC.

This clone was observed a single time. CDR3 sequence reads: CASSWTLNYEQYF. CDR3 bases: TGTGCCAGTAGTTGGACACTTAACTACGAGCAGTACTTC. This chain uses TRBV19 with TRBJ2-5; maybe TRBD1 (5 bases). The J call may be in error: the DNA end matches TRBJ2-7 better. CDR1 LNHDA and CDR2 SQIVND come from the germline V gene (reference sequence). The CDR3 totals 13 residues.

The J gene is TRBJ1-5, the V gene TRBV5-4, with D tentatively TRBD1 (6 bases). Trimming took off 1 base at V and 3 bases at J, with 8 bases between the two ends. The CDR3 contains 14 residues. Germline CDR1 and CDR2: SGHNT and YYREEE (reference sequence). The CDR3 region has the DNA TGTGCCAGCAGCTTGAGGGGGGACAATCAGCCCCAGCATTTT. Protein product: CASSLRGDNQPQHF.

This chain uses TRBV9 with TRBJ2-1, with 7 bases fitting TRBD2. This CDR3 contains 14 residues. V dropped 0 bases and J dropped 7; count of bases not matched to a gene: 4. Germline V gene data show CDR1 as SGDLS and CDR2 as YYNGEE. CDR3 DNA: TGTGCCAGCAGCGTAGGGGGCGGGAGTAATGAGCAGTTCTTC. This translates into CASSVGGGSNEQFF.

The genes are TRBV29-1 and TRBJ1-6; TRBD1 is a possible D gene (5 bases). V was cut by 4 bases and J by 4 bases, with 8 bases left in between. Germline values: CDR1 SQVTM, CDR2 ANQGSEA. The CDR3 totals 13 residues. The CDR3 loop is CSVGDAYNSPLHF. Here the CDR3 DNA reads TGCAGCGTTGGGGACGCGTATAATTCACCCCTCCACTTT. The complete variable domain, with remaining parts taken from reference TRBV29-1 and TRBJ1-6, reads SAVISQKPSRDICQRGTSLTIQCQVDSQVTMMFWYRQQPGQSLTLIATANQGSEATYESGFVIDKFPISRPNLTFSTLTVSNMSPEDSSIYLCSVGDAYNSPLHFGNGTRLTVT.

The CDR3 region is CASSLAKRGLSYNEQFF. The CDR3 DNA reads TGTGCCAGCAGCTTGGCCAAACGGGGTCTCTCCTACAATGAGCAGTTCTTC. The chain recombines TRBV5-6 with TRBJ2-1; a weak D match, TRBD2 (5 bases). Germline loops: CDR1 SGHDT, CDR2 YYEEEE. The V end lost 0 bases, the J end lost 0 bases, and 13 bases lay between the germline ends. The CDR3 sequence is 17 residues long. The full variable domain, its missing parts supplied by reference TRBV5-6 and TRBJ2-1, is DAGVTQSPTHLIKTRGQQVTLRCSPKSGHDTVSWYQQALGQGPQFIFQYYEEEERQRGNFPDRFSGHQFPNYSSELNVNALLLGDSALYLCASSLAKRGLSYNEQFFGPGTRLTVL.

In DNA, the CDR3 is TGTGCCAGCAGTGGCATGGGCCCTGAAAAACTGTTTTTT. It is translated as CASSGMGPEKLFF. The chain links TRBV9 to TRBJ1-4, with unresolved D. The CDR3 is 13 amino acids. Trimming pared 5 bases from V and 7 bases from J, leaving 12 bases between. Germline V gene sequence: CDR1 SGDLS, CDR2 YYNGEE.

A single count supports this clone. CDR3 sequence reads: CASSIGLAGVWDTQYF. For the CDR3, the DNA is TGTGCCAGTAGTATAGGACTAGCGGGAGTATGGGATACGCAGTATTTT. The chain joins TRBV19 to TRBJ2-3, with TRBD2 matching over 12 bases. J was trimmed by 6 bases and V by 1 base; bases with no gene match: 5. Per germline, CDR1 LNHDA and CDR2 SQIVND (reference sequence). The CDR3 is made up of 16 amino acids. The variable domain in full, with the rest retrieved from reference TRBV19 and TRBJ2-3, is DGGITQSPKYLFRKEGQNVTLSCEQNLNHDAMYWYRQDPGQGLRLIYYSQIVNDFQKGDIAEGYSVSREKKESFPLTVTSAQKNPTAFYLCASSIGLAGVWDTQYFGPGTRLTVL.

This clone was seen a few times. The V gene is TRBV28, the J gene TRBJ1-5; possibly TRBD1 for D (5 bases). Trimming pared 5 bases from V and 1 base from J, leaving 18 bases between. The CDR3 runs to 17 residues. The germline V gene has CDR1 MDHEN and CDR2 SYDVKM. The CDR3 nucleotides read TGTGCCAGCAGTGAGCTAAAAAGGGCAGGGAGCAATCAGCCCCAGCATTTT. Protein product: CASSELKRAGSNQPQHF.

The chain employs TRBV9 and TRBJ2-7; unclear D gene. CDR3 size: 14 residues. CDR1 and CDR2 (germline): SGDLS, YYNGEE. The ends were cut back, 6 bases at V and 1 base at J, with 14 bases in the middle. CDR3 sequence reads: CASTARDSSYEQYF. CDR3 nucleotides: TGTGCCAGCACCGCAAGGGATAGTTCCTACGAGCAGTACTTC.

This chain links TRBV7-2 with TRBJ2-7; D may be TRBD2 (6 bases). Trimming pared 3 bases from V and 7 bases from J, leaving 19 bases between. Per germline, CDR1 SGHTA and CDR2 FQGNSA. This CDR3 comprises 15 residues. In DNA form, the CDR3 reads TGTGCCAGCAGCTTGAATGGGGGAGGACTTTTTGAGCAGTACTTC. Translating it yields CASSLNGGGLFEQYF.

The chain employs TRBV14 and TRBJ2-7, with D possibly TRBD1 on 5 matching bases. V was cut by 5 bases and J by 5 bases, with 13 bases left in between. The length of the CDR3 is 13 residues. The V gene's germline CDR1 is SGHDN and CDR2 FVKESK. The CDR3 DNA follows: TGTGCCAGCAGCTCAGGGTGGGGAAACGAGCAGTACTTC. It yields the protein CASSSGWGNEQYF. Based on the CDR3 plus reference TRBV14 and TRBJ2-7, the full variable domain is EAGVTQFPSHSVIEKGQTVTLRCDPISGHDNLYWYRRVMGKEIKFLLHFVKESKQDESGMPNNRFLAERTGGTYSTLKVQPAELEDSGVYFCASSSGWGNEQYFGPGTRLTVT.

CDR3 region: CASSLSGGNTEAFF. The CDR3 coding sequence is TGTGCCAGCAGTTTAAGTGGAGGGAACACTGAAGCTTTCTTT. V gene TRBV27 combines with J gene TRBJ1-1, with D unresolved. Germline CDR1 and CDR2: MNHEY and SMNVEV (reference sequence). The ends were cut back, 2 bases at V and 1 base at J, with 8 bases in the middle. CDR3 size: 14 residues.

The chain has TRBV4-1 and TRBJ1-5, with TRBD1 matching over 8 bases. This CDR3 is 16 amino acids long. Germline CDR1 reads MGHRA; CDR2 reads YSYEKL. The trim removed 0 bases at V and 3 bases at J, leaving 4 bases unmatched. CDR3 amino acids: CASSQEGTGHNQPQHF. The CDR3 DNA reads as TGCGCCAGCAGCCAAGAGGGGACAGGTCACAATCAGCCCCAGCATTTT.

The genes are TRBV29-1 and TRBJ2-5; D is tentatively TRBD1 or TRBD2 (5 bases each). The assigned J gene may be wrong: the sequence end matches TRBJ2-7 better. The CDR3 extends over 12 amino acids. CDR1 and CDR2 (germline): SQVTM, ANQGSEA. The CDR3 coding sequence is TGCAGCGTTGAGGGGGACGGGAACGAGCAGTACTTC. Protein sequence: CSVEGDGNEQYF.

V gene TRBV4-2 combines with J gene TRBJ2-2, with D perhaps TRBD2 (7 bases). The CDR3 runs to 18 residues. Trimming pared 3 bases from V and 8 bases from J, leaving 25 bases between. Germline CDR1 LGHNA, CDR2 YNFKEQ. CDR3 in amino acids: CASSQRGRGLPPEGELFF. The CDR3 DNA follows: TGTGCCAGCAGCCAGAGGGGGAGGGGACTTCCTCCCGAAGGGGAGCTGTTTTTT.

The chain is built from TRBV12-5 and TRBJ1-5, with D hard to call. Germline V CDR1 and CDR2: LGHNT, FRNRAP. V was shortened by 6 bases and J by 4 bases, with 10 bases between the two germline ends. There are 13 residues in the CDR3. CDR3 sequence reads: CASGRAPNQPQHF. The CDR3 DNA reads as TGTGCTAGTGGCCGAGCCCCTAATCAGCCCCAGCATTTT. Full variable domain (rest looked up from reference TRBV12-5 and TRBJ1-5): DARVTQTPRHKVTEMGQEVTMRCQPILGHNTVFWYRQTMMQGLELLAYFRNRAPLDDSGMPKDRFSAEMPDATLATLKIQPSEPRDSAVYFCASGRAPNQPQHFGDGTRLSIL.

This chain connects TRBV13 to TRBJ2-2; 7 nucleotides agree with TRBD1. Unmatched junction bases numbered 2, after V lost 4 bases and J lost 6 bases. The germline CDR1 and CDR2 sequences are PRHDT and FYEKMQ (reference sequence). The CDR3 consists of 13 residues. DNA for the CDR3: TGTGCCAGCAGCTCGGGGACAGCCGGGGAGCTGTTTTTT. Translated, it gives CASSSGTAGELFF.

This clone was seen just once. The chain couples TRBV7-8 to TRBJ1-5; D is possibly TRBD1 (5 bases). The CDR3 sequence is 14 residues long. Germline CDR1 reads SGHVS; CDR2 reads FQNEAQ. Trimming left V 5 bases short and J 3 bases short, with 11 bases between. This CDR3 reads CASSQPGNNQPQHF. In nucleotides, the CDR3 is TGTGCCAGCAGCCAGCCAGGGAACAATCAGCCCCAGCATTTT.

V usage is TRBV28 and J usage is TRBJ2-3, with 11 bases matching TRBD1. The CDR3 runs 16 residues. The V and J ends lost 3 bases and 3 bases, in that order; junction bases with no gene match: 5. Germline assignment: CDR1 MDHEN and CDR2 SYDVKM. The CDR3 nucleotides are TGTGCCAGCAGTTTCGGGACAGGGGGAGTAACAGATACGCAGTATTTT. This gives the protein CASSFGTGGVTDTQYF.

In regard to this clone: The sample carries other DNA sequences with the same CDR3. This chain uses TRBV27 with TRBJ1-2, with D possibly matching TRBD1 (6 bases). V lost 6 bases and J lost 7, with 12 bases in between. The CDR3 runs 12 residues. The germline V gene has CDR1 MNHEY and CDR2 SMNVEV (reference sequence). CDR3 protein: CASSSRGVGYTF. In DNA, the CDR3 is TGTGCCAGCAGCTCTAGGGGGGTTGGCTACACCTTC.

The V call is TRBV25-1, the J call TRBJ2-7, with D perhaps matching TRBD1 (6 bases). This CDR3 has 10 amino acids. Trimming removed 11 bases from V and 4 bases from J, with 9 bases in between. The germline V gene encodes CDR1 MGHDK and CDR2 SYGVNS. For the CDR3, the DNA is TGTGCCTCAAGGGGGTACGAGCAGTACTTC. Protein product: CASRGYEQYF.

The gene calls are TRBV27 and TRBJ2-1; weak D call: TRBD1 (5 bases). Trimming took off 0 bases at V and 3 bases at J, with 12 bases between the two ends. The V gene's germline CDR1 is MNHEY and CDR2 SMNVEV (reference sequence). This CDR3 comprises 16 residues. The CDR3: CASSLSSDRNYNEQFF. Written as DNA, the CDR3 is TGTGCCAGCAGTTTATCTTCAGACAGAAACTACAATGAGCAGTTCTTC.

In its sample, this clone ranks as medium-sized (0.01 to 0.1%). The chain links TRBV27 to TRBJ1-5; 8 bases match TRBD1. The CDR3 length is 17 residues. Trimming took 7 bases from V and 6 from J; bases not matched to a gene: 17. Germline V gives CDR1 MNHEY, CDR2 SMNVEV (reference sequence). CDR3 in DNA: TGTGCCAGCACCCAGGGGGAAATTCAGGGGGCCGGTCAGCCCCAGCATTTT. Protein sequence: CASTQGEIQGAGQPQHF.

The chain recombines TRBV28 with TRBJ1-4; D unclear. Looked up from germline, CDR1 is MDHEN and CDR2 is SYDVKM. The CDR3 has 13 residues. The V end lost 6 bases, the J end lost 8 bases, and 13 bases lay between the germline ends. The CDR3 loop reads CASSPDLGEKLFF. CDR3 nucleotide sequence: TGTGCCAGCAGCCCGGACCTGGGGGAAAAACTGTTTTTT.

V usage is TRBV5-6 and J usage is TRBJ2-1; 7 nucleotides match TRBD1. The J segment lost 4 bases and the V segment lost 4 bases, leaving 11 bases of the junction unmatched. CDR3 size: 16 residues. Per the germline V gene, CDR1 is SGHDT and CDR2 is YYEEEE. The CDR3 bases are TGTGCCAGCAGCAATACCGGGACAGCTATTTACAATGAGCAGTTCTTC. This translates into CASSNTGTAIYNEQFF.

This clone was picked up one time. The V call is TRBV7-3, the J call TRBJ2-5, with 9 bases fitting TRBD2. This CDR3 is 15 amino acids long. Germline values: CDR1 SGHTA, CDR2 FQGTGA. V lost 4 bases to trimming and J lost 5 bases; unmatched junction nucleotides: 8. CDR3 in DNA: TGTGCCAGCAGCTCGCAGCGGGGGGCAGTGGAGACCCAGTACTTC. It is translated as CASSSQRGAVETQYF.

The rearrangement links TRBV4-1 to TRBJ1-5; no clear D. The CDR3 extends over 16 amino acids. V gave up 0 bases and J gave up 11 bases, with 20 bases separating them. The germline CDR1 and CDR2 sequences are MGHRA and YSYEKL. The CDR3 nucleotides are TGCGCCAGCAGCCAAGATCTTGGGGAGATCCCCTGGACCCAGCATTTT. This translates into CASSQDLGEIPWTQHF.